The entry below gives a single TCR beta chain sequence along with its context. The V end was cut by 5 bases, the J end by 3 bases, with 17 bases between. This CDR3 has 15 residues. In germline, CDR1 is MDHEN, CDR2 SYDVKM. The sample originates from a study of read filtering for tumor transcriptome and immune sequencing. From roughly 0.4 ug of RNA, a library with molecular barcoded alpha/delta and beta/gamma adaptors was made. TCRdb re-called the reads with MiXCR, one entry per CDR3 protein. The sample lists over 45,000 distinct CDR3 sequences; approximately 22% were seen once. This chain links TRBV28 with TRBJ2-7; D perhaps matches TRBD1 (6 bases). The material sequenced was a population of CD138-negative cells sorted from bone marrow. The TCR comes from a donor at least 40 years old with multiple myeloma. CDR3 sequence (DNA): TGTGCCAGCAGTCCGGAGACAGGTAGGAGCTACGAGCAGTACTTC. Protein sequence: CASSPETGRSYEQYF.